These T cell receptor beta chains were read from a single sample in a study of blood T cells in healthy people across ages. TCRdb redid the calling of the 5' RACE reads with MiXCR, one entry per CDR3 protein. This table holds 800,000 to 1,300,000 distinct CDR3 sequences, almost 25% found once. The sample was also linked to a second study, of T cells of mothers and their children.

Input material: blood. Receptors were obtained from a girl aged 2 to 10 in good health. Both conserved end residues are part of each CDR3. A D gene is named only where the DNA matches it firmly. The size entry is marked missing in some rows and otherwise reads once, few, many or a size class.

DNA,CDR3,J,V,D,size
TGTGCCAGCTTGGCAGATACGCAGTATTTT,CASLADTQYF,TRBJ2-3,TRBV6-6,-,few
TGCAGCGTCAACCCGACAGGGGGAGGGGAAAAACTGTTTTTT,CSVNPTGGGEKLFF,TRBJ1-4,TRBV29-1,TRBD1,-
TGTGCCAGCATCCTACTCTTCCAAGAGGCCCAGTACTTC,CASILLFQEAQYF,TRBJ2-5,TRBV7-2,-,-
TGTGCCATCAGTGATTCGGGGAGAGAGACCCAGTACTTC,CAISDSGRETQYF,TRBJ2-5,TRBV10-3,-,-
TGTGCCAGCAGCCCCCACCCGACAAGGGCGTCCTACGAGCAGTACTTC,CASSPHPTRASYEQYF,TRBJ2-7,TRBV7-3,-,few
TGTGCCAGCAGTTTAATGGGCGTCGGGGACCCGAACACTGAAGCTTTCTTT,CASSLMGVGDPNTEAFF,TRBJ1-1,TRBV28,-,few
TGCGCCAGCAGCTTGGATTTAGGCAAAAACATTCAGTACTTC,CASSLDLGKNIQYF,TRBJ2-4,TRBV5-1,-,few
TGTGCCAGCAGTGGGACAGGACCTAATCAGCCCCAGCATTTT,CASSGTGPNQPQHF,TRBJ1-5,TRBV6-2/TRBV6-3,TRBD1,few
TGTGCCAGTACAGGTGATCTCTCTGGGGCCAACGTCCTGACTTTC,CASTGDLSGANVLTF,TRBJ2-6,TRBV5-6,-,few
TGTGCCAGCAGTCCCGGACTAGCGGAGGCCTACGAGCAGTACTTC,CASSPGLAEAYEQYF,TRBJ2-7,TRBV7-8,TRBD2,-
TGTGCCAGTAGCTTAAGGAGGGGGGTTGAAGCTTTCTTT,CASSLRRGVEAFF,TRBJ1-1,TRBV19,-,-
TGTGCCAGCAGCCAGAGCGGGGTAGGGGGCTACGAGCAGTACTTC,CASSQSGVGGYEQYF,TRBJ2-7,TRBV16,-,once
TGCAGCGTTGTTATCGGCGAGCAGTACTTC,CSVVIGEQYF,TRBJ2-7,TRBV29-1,-,-
TGCAGCGTTGAAAAAAGGGTCTTCTACAATGAGCAGTTCTTC,CSVEKRVFYNEQFF,TRBJ2-1,TRBV29-1,-,few
TGTGCCAGCAGTGTCATATCCCCGGGACTAGCTGAACAAGAGACCCAGTACTTC,CASSVISPGLAEQETQYF,TRBJ2-5,TRBV6-1,TRBD2,-
TGTGCCAGCAGCTTTGGGGGCCCCTTCGAAGCTTTCTTT,CASSFGGPFEAFF,TRBJ1-1,TRBV7-3,-,-
TGTGCCAGCAGAACCAGAGGCGGTAGTATTGAGACCCAGTACTTC,CASRTRGGSIETQYF,TRBJ2-5,TRBV6-2/TRBV6-3,-,-
TGCAGCGTTAGGGAGGCGGGATACGAGCAGTACTTC,CSVREAGYEQYF,TRBJ2-7,TRBV29-1,-,few
TGTGCCACCAGCAGGGGACAGGGGGGGAGCACAGATACGCAGTATTTT,CATSRGQGGSTDTQYF,TRBJ2-3,TRBV15,TRBD1,-
TGTGCCAGCAGCCGTAGAGTAGGGGGAGAGACCCAGTACTTC,CASSRRVGGETQYF,TRBJ2-5,TRBV3-1,-,-
TGCAGCGTTGAGTTTTGGGACAGAGATGAGACCCAGTACTTC,CSVEFWDRDETQYF,TRBJ2-5,TRBV29-1,TRBD1,few
TGCAGTGCTAAGGGCAGATACTACGAGCAGTACTTC,CSAKGRYYEQYF,TRBJ2-7,TRBV20-1,-,-
TGCAGTGCTAGTCTCAGGGGACGAGGGAGCTCCTACGAGCAGTACTTC,CSASLRGRGSSYEQYF,TRBJ2-7,TRBV20-1,-,few
TGTGCCAGCAGCCACGACAAGGACTATGGCTACACCTTC,CASSHDKDYGYTF,TRBJ1-2,TRBV12-3/TRBV12-4,-,-
TGCAGTGCTAGTATTTTGACGGGGGATACTGAAGCTTTCTTT,CSASILTGDTEAFF,TRBJ1-1,TRBV20-1,-,few
TGTGCCAGCAGCTCCGGACAGGCCGGGGAGCTGTTTTTT,CASSSGQAGELFF,TRBJ2-2,TRBV5-6,TRBD1,-
TGTGCCAGCAGCTCGCAGGTCTACGCAACTAATGAAAAACTGTTTTTT,CASSSQVYATNEKLFF,TRBJ1-4,TRBV7-2,-,-
TGCGCCAGCAGCTTGGCCGGGACAGCTTTTCAAGAGACCCAGTACTTC,CASSLAGTAFQETQYF,TRBJ2-5,TRBV5-1,TRBD1,-
TGCAGCGTTGTAAGCGGTACGGGAAAAAGCTATGGCTACACCTTC,CSVVSGTGKSYGYTF,TRBJ1-2,TRBV29-1,-,few
TGTGCCAGCAGGACCACGGGGGCGGTGAACACTGAAGCTTTCTTT,CASRTTGAVNTEAFF,TRBJ1-1,TRBV7-9,-,-
TGTGCCAGCAGCTTATCACCAGGGGACTCACCCCTCCACTTT,CASSLSPGDSPLHF,TRBJ1-6,TRBV5-5,-,few
TGTACCAGCAGTTTAGTTCAGGGGTCCAGCCCTTTCGAGCAGTACTTC,CTSSLVQGSSPFEQYF,TRBJ2-7,TRBV12-3/TRBV12-4,-,-
TGTGCCAGCACCCTCGTCAATCAGCCCCAGCATTTT,CASTLVNQPQHF,TRBJ1-5,TRBV28,-,-
TGTGCCAGCAGTTACAGGGTCCCCAGCTCTGGAAACACCATATATTTT,CASSYRVPSSGNTIYF,TRBJ1-3,TRBV6-6,-,once
TGTGCCAGCAGCAACACCGGGGAGCTGTTTTTT,CASSNTGELFF,TRBJ2-2,TRBV6-2/TRBV6-3,-,many
TGCGCCAGCAGCCCGACAGGGGCTGTTGAGGCTTTCTTT,CASSPTGAVEAFF,TRBJ1-1,TRBV5-1,TRBD1,-
TGTGCCAGCAGCCAAGAAACACATGAAGATGAAAAACTGTTTTTT,CASSQETHEDEKLFF,TRBJ1-4,TRBV4-2,-,-
TGTGCCAGCAGTTTCTTCAATGAAAAACTGTTTTTT,CASSFFNEKLFF,TRBJ1-4,TRBV12-3/TRBV12-4,-,once
TGCGCCAGCAGCCCTGAACCACCCAGGGATCAGCCCCAGCATTTT,CASSPEPPRDQPQHF,TRBJ1-5,TRBV5-1,-,-
TGTGCCAGCAGCTTAGATCACCAGATTACGAGTCGGTACTTC,CASSLDHQITSRYF,TRBJ2-7,TRBV11-2,-,-
TGCGCCAGCAGGACAGGGGATTTAGTAGGGGGAGAGACCCAGTACTTC,CASRTGDLVGGETQYF,TRBJ2-5,TRBV5-1,TRBD1,few
TGTGCCAGCAGCTTAGCGCGCAATAGCGGCGAGCAGTACTTC,CASSLARNSGEQYF,TRBJ2-7,TRBV12-3/TRBV12-4,-,few
TGCGCCAGCAGCCAATACGGGAGGATCTCTGGGGCCAACGTCCTGACTTTC,CASSQYGRISGANVLTF,TRBJ2-6,TRBV4-1,TRBD2,once
TGCAGCGTCTTCGTCACAGGGGGCGATACGCAGTATTTT,CSVFVTGGDTQYF,TRBJ2-3,TRBV29-1,TRBD1,-
TGTGCTAGCGGCCCCGGACTAGGGTTCAATGAGCAGTTCTTC,CASGPGLGFNEQFF,TRBJ2-1,TRBV7-7,TRBD2,-
TGCAGCCTAGAGTTTGGGGGTAACACTGAAGCTTTCTTT,CSLEFGGNTEAFF,TRBJ1-1,TRBV29-1,-,few
TGTGCCAGCAGTGGGATGGGGCACGAGCAGTACTTC,CASSGMGHEQYF,TRBJ2-7,TRBV27,-,few
TGCAGCGTTGAAGGAGATTGGCTTTCAGCCACAGATACGCAGTATTTT,CSVEGDWLSATDTQYF,TRBJ2-3,TRBV29-1,-,-
TGTGCCAGCAGCTCAGGACAGGACAATGAGCAGTTCTTC,CASSSGQDNEQFF,TRBJ2-1,TRBV7-9,TRBD1,few
TGTGCCAGCAGCTCCCCCGCTCGTACAGGTCTCACTGAAGCTTTCTTT,CASSSPARTGLTEAFF,TRBJ1-1,TRBV7-2,-,few
TGCGCCAGCAGCTTGGGGGGACAGCTGAGTGGCGATAACACTGAAGCTTTCTTT,CASSLGGQLSGDNTEAFF,TRBJ1-1,TRBV5-1,TRBD1,-
TGCAGCGTTGAAGTTATATGGGGGGATAGTGCGGGCTACACCTTC,CSVEVIWGDSAGYTF,TRBJ1-2,TRBV29-1,-,-
TGTGCCAGCAGTCCCACAGGGAAAGTTGCGAAAAAACTGTTTTTT,CASSPTGKVAKKLFF,TRBJ1-4,TRBV12-3/TRBV12-4,-,-
TGTGCCAGCAGCCAAGACGAGGGGACTAGTGTCAATGAGCAGTTCTTC,CASSQDEGTSVNEQFF,TRBJ2-1,TRBV4-2,TRBD2,-
TGCAGCGTTGAAGGGGGTTTCCAGGGGGGCGATGAGCAGTTCTTC,CSVEGGFQGGDEQFF,TRBJ2-1,TRBV29-1,-,-
TGTGCCAGCAGCACCACTAGCGGGGGGCCAGATACGCAGTATTTT,CASSTTSGGPDTQYF,TRBJ2-3,TRBV7-3,TRBD2,-
TGTGCCAGCAGCCCAAACCGGTTCCGAGGCCACGAGCAGTACTTC,CASSPNRFRGHEQYF,TRBJ2-7,TRBV11-1,-,-
TGTGCCAGCAGTCCCGGGGAAGAAACAGGGGCGCTAACATCGGGACAGCCCCAGCATTTT,CASSPGEETGALTSGQPQHF,TRBJ1-5,TRBV28,TRBD1,-
TGCAGTGCTAGGGAAAGGAACAATCAGCCCCAGCATTTT,CSARERNNQPQHF,TRBJ1-5,TRBV20-1,-,few